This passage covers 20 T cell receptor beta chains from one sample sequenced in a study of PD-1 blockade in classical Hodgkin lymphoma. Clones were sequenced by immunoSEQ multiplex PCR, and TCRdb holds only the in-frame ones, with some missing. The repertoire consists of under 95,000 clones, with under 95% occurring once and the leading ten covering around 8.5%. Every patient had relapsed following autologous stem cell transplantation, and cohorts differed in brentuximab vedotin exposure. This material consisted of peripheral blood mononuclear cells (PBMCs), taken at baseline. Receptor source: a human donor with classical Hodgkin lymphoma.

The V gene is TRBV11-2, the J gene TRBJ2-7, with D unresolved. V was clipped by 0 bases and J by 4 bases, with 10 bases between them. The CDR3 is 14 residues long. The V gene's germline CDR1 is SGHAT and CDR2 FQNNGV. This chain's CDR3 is CASSLERQTYEQYF. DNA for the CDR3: TGTGCCAGCAGCTTAGAACGCCAGACTTACGAGCAGTACTTC.

CDR3 in amino acids: CASSELGQEETQYF. As DNA, the CDR3 is TGTGCCAGCAGTGAATTAGGACAGGAAGAGACCCAGTACTTC. This chain joins TRBV6-1 and TRBJ2-5; TRBD1 aligns across 7 bases. CDR1 is MNHNS and CDR2 is SASEGT in the germline V gene. This CDR3 has 14 amino acids. The ends lost 2 bases at V and 3 bases at J; junction bases unmatched: 3.

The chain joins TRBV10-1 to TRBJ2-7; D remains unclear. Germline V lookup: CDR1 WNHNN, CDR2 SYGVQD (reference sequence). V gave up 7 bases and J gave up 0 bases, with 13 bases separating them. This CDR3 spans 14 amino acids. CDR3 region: CASNGIGTSYEQYF. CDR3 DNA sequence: TGCGCCAGCAATGGAATAGGAACCTCCTACGAGCAGTACTTC.

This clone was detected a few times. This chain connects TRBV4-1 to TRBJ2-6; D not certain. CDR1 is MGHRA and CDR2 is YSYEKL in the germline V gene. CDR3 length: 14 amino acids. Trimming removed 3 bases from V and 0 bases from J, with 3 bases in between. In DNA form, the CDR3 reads TGCGCCAGCAGCCAGGACTCTGGGGCCAACGTCCTGACTTTC. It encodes CASSQDSGANVLTF.

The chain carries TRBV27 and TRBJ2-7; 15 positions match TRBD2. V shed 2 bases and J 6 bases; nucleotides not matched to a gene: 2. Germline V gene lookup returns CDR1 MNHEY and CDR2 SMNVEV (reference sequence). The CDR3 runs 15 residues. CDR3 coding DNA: TGTGCCAGCAGTTTAGGACTAGCGGGGGGGCGCGAGCAGTACTTC. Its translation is CASSLGLAGGREQYF.

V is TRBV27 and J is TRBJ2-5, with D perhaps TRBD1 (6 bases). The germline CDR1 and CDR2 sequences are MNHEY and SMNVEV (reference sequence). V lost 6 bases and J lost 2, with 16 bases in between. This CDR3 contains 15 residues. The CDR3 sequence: CASRNNRDIQETQYF. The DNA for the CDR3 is TGTGCCAGCAGAAATAACCGGGACATACAAGAGACCCAGTACTTC.

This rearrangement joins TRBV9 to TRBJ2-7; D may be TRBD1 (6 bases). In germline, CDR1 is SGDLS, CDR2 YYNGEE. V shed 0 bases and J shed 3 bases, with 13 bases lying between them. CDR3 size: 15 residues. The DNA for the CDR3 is TGTGCCAGCAGCGTAGCGGGACACCAAGACTACGAGCAGTACTTC. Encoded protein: CASSVAGHQDYEQYF.

CDR3 sequence (DNA): TGTGCCAGCAGCCAAGATCACATCTCCTACGAGCAGTACTTC. This encodes CASSQDHISYEQYF. The J gene is TRBJ2-7, the V gene TRBV14; D gene uncertain. Germline-derived CDR1 and CDR2 are SGHDN and FVKESK. The ends were cut back, 0 bases at V and 0 bases at J, with 6 bases in the middle. The CDR3 length is 14 residues.

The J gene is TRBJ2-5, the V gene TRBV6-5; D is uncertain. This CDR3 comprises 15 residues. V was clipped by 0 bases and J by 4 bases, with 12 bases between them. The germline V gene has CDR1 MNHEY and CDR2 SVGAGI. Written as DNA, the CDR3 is TGTGCCAGCAGTTACTCGGAACCCTCGGCAGAGACCCAGTACTTC. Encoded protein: CASSYSEPSAETQYF.

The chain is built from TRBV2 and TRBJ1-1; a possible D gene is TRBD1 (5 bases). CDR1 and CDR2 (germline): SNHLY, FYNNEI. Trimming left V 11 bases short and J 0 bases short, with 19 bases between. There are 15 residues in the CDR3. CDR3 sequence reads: CAQLLEGSMNTEAFF. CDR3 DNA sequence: TGTGCCCAATTACTAGAGGGGTCCATGAACACTGAAGCTTTCTTT.

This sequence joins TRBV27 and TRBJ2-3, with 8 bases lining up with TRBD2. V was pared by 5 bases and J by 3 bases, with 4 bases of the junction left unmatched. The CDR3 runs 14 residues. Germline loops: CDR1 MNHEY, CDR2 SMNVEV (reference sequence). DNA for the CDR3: TGTGCCAGCAGTAGCGGGGGTTATACAGATACGCAGTATTTT. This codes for CASSSGGYTDTQYF.

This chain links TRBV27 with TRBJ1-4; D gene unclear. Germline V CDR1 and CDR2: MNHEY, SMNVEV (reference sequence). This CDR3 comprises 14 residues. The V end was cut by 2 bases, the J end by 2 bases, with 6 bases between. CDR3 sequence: CASSLMGTNEKLFF. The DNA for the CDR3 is TGTGCCAGCAGTTTAATGGGCACTAATGAAAAACTGTTTTTT.

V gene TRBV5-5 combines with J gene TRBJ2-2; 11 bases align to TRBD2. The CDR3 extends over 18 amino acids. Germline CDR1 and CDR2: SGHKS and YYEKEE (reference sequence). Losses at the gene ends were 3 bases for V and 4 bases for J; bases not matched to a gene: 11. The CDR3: CASSSIPTSGVGTGELFF. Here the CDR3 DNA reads TGTGCCAGCAGCTCTATACCGACTAGCGGGGTTGGCACCGGGGAGCTGTTTTTT.

This CDR3 is CASSPPLTRNNEQFF. In nucleotides, the CDR3 is TGTGCCAGCAGCCCACCCCTTACAAGGAACAATGAGCAGTTCTTC. This chain uses TRBV7-9 with TRBJ2-1, with D unclear. CDR3 length equals 15 residues. From germline, CDR1 is SEHNR and CDR2 FQNEAQ (reference sequence). V was pared by 5 bases and J by 5 bases, with 16 bases between.

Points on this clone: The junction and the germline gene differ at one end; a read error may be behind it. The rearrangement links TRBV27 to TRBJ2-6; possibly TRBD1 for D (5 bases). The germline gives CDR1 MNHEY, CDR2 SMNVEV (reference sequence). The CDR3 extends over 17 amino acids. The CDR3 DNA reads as TGTGCCAGCAGTTTTGACCTTTGGTCCTCTGGGGCCAACGTCCTGGCTTTC. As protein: CASSFDLWSSGANVLAF.

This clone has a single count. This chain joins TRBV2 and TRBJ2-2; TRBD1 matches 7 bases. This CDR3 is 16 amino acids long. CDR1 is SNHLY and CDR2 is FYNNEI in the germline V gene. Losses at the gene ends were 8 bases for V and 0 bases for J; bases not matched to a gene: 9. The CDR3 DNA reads TGTGCCAGCTACCCCCGCCAGGGGGCGAACACCGGGGAGCTGTTTTTT. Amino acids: CASYPRQGANTGELFF.

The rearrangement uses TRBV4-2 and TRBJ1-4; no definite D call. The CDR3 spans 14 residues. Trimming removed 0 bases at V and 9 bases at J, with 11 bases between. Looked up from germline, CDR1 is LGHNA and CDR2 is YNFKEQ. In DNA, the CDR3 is TGTGCCAGCAGCCAAGATCTCCTAGCCCAAAAACTGTTTTTT. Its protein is CASSQDLLAQKLFF.

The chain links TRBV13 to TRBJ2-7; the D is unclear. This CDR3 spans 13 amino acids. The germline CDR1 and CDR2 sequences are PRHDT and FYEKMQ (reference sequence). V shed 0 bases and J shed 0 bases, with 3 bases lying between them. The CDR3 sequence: CASSLGSSYEQYF. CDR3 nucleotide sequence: TGTGCCAGCAGCTTAGGAAGCTCCTACGAGCAGTACTTC.

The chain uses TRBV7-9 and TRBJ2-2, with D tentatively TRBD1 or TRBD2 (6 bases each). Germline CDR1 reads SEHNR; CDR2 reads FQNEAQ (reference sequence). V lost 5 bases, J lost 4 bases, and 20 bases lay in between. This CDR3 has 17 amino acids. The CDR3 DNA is TGTGCCAGCAGCGATGGCCGTTCGGGGGCGAGCACCGGGGAGCTGTTTTTT. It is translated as CASSDGRSGASTGELFF.

CDR3 DNA sequence: TGTGCCAGCAGTTTATCGGCACTAGCGGGAGTCCTAGCCCGCTCTGGGGCCAACGTCCTGACTTTC. Its protein is CASSLSALAGVLARSGANVLTF. J is TRBJ2-6 and V is TRBV27; the match to TRBD2 covers 11 bases. The CDR3 is made up of 22 amino acids. J lost 0 bases, V lost 0 bases, and 13 bases had no gene match. Germline V gives CDR1 MNHEY, CDR2 SMNVEV (reference sequence).